This TCR beta chain derives from a study of T-cell memory formation after mild COVID-19 (dated by TCRdb to about 2021). Regarding the research as a whole: Most TCR sequence clusters were specific to one of the two donors. Two young, previously healthy adult volunteers made up the cohort, one male and one female. In a couple of donors, T-cell clones that expanded and contracted after mild COVID-19 were tracked by sequencing TCRalpha and TCRbeta repertoires over time. The investigation overall reported the following: Some responding clones were found in pre-infection memory, which suggests that pre-existing cross-reactive memory T cells took part in the SARS-CoV-2 response. Clones that contracted from day 15 to 85 showed balanced CD4/CD8 phenotypes, whereas a second wave of clones that expanded from day 15 to 37 leaned towards CD4+. Only a couple of mild cases were covered by the study, and larger cohorts that include severe cases with pre-infection samples were considered necessary. SARS-CoV-2 specificity was not confirmed for the second-wave clones peaking on day 37. Contracting CD4+ clones were found mainly in CM and EM memory subsets, while CD8+ clones were enriched in EMRA.

Sequencing relied on an Illumina NovaSeq 6000. Using 5'RACE with constant-segment primers, TCRalpha and TCRbeta cDNA libraries were constructed, with sample barcodes and unique molecular identifiers added in the process. RNA was extracted from every sample with Trizol reagent. Library amplification was performed in two PCR steps, and a second sample barcode and Illumina TruSeq adapters were introduced in the second step. Libraries were sequenced on an Illumina NovaSeq with 2 x 150 bp paired-end reads. For the original study's pipeline: Demultiplexing of reads and collapsing into UMI-guided consensus sequences were performed with migec v1.2.7. Using mixcr v2.1.11, UMI consensuses were aligned to TRA and TRB V and J templates and then assembled into clonotypes. A clonotype was counted as expanded or contracted only if both edgeR and NoisET called the change significant, with noise models trained on biological replicates. edgeR calls used a false discovery rate-adjusted p below 0.01 and a log2 fold-change threshold of 1. As an exploratory analysis of dynamics, max-normalized trajectories of the 1000 most abundant clonotypes were examined by PCA with hierarchical clustering. The CD4 or CD8 phenotype of responding clones was assigned using the separately sequenced CD4+ and CD8+ repertoires. The public reads were reanalyzed by TCRdb: fastp trimming at Q25, MiXCR alignment, in-frame beta chains only. Identical CDR3 proteins give one entry, which carries the most common genes and DNA. For this entry, the V and J calls and clone size follow TCRdb and not the study's own pipeline. This sample lists 350,000 to 400,000 distinct CDR3 sequences; under 25% were detected once. Around 12% of the sample belongs to the ten largest clones.

This clonotype showed up just a few times. Its target antigen remains unknown. No base-level quality is on record; no much larger clone is a single base apart. At the junction V is shortened by 3 bases and J by 2 bases; bases outside the gene matches: 7. Reading from cysteine to phenylalanine, the CDR3 counts 15 amino acids. This entry keeps only the CDR3 DNA: 45 bases, framed from base 1. CDR1 MGHRA and CDR2 YSYEKL were looked up in the germline V gene. Ficoll-Paque density gradient centrifugation was used to isolate PBMCs. The sequence links TRBV4-1 to TRBJ2-7; 7 junctional bases match TRBD1. The TCR was taken from an adult woman who had mild COVID-19 (a few samples of this study predate the infection). The sample titles of this study are shuffled in the database, so cell type and time point are left out; the donor was told from shared clones. Sequenced material: PBMCs or a T cell subset sorted from them (not recorded which). The encoded CDR3 is CASSQEDRVTYEQYF. The sequenced DNA is TGCGCCAGCAGCCAGGAAGACAGGGTGACCTACGAGCAGTACTTC.